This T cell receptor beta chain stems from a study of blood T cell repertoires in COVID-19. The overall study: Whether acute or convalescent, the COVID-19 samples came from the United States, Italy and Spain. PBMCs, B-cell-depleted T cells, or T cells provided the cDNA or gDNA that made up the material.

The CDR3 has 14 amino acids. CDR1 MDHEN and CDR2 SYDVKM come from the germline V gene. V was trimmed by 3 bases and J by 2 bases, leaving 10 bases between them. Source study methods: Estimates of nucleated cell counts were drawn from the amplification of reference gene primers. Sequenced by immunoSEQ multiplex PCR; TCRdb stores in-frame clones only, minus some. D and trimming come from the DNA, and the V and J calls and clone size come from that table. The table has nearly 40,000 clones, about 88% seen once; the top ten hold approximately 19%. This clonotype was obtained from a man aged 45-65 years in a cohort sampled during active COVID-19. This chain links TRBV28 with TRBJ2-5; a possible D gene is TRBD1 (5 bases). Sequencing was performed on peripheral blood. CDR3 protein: CASSFSQDQETQYF. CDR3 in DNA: TGTGCCAGCAGTTTTTCACAGGATCAAGAGACCCAGTACTTC. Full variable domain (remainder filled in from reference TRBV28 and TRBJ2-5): DVKVTQSSRYLVKRTGEKVFLECVQDMDHENMFWYRQDPGLGLRLIYFSYDVKMKEKGDIPEGYSVSREKKERFSLILESASTNQTSMYLCASSFSQDQETQYFGPGTRLLVL.